This TCR beta chain was identified during a study of Ad26.COV2.S vaccination and SARS-CoV-2 variants. This clone has a single count. Its specificity is not known. Findings of the study overall: Vaccine recipients showed a spike-specific TCR breadth that was higher than in placebo recipients. Measurement of non-spike TCR breadth gave similar results in vaccine and placebo recipients.

Using immunoSEQ multiplex PCR, the repertoire was profiled, and TCRdb retains in-frame clones only, with some absent. The table lists fewer than 50,000 clones, approximately 83% of them singletons. CDR3 size: 14 residues. Trimming removed 8 bases from V and 6 bases from J, with 14 bases in between. Looked up from germline, CDR1 is MNHEY and CDR2 is SVGAGI. This chain uses TRBV6-5 with TRBJ1-6, with D possibly TRBD1 on 6 matching bases. The input for sequencing was peripheral blood, taken after recovery from COVID-19. This clonotype originated in a human donor who had recovered from COVID-19. The CDR3 sequence is CASGTRGSNSPLHF. CDR3 nucleotide sequence: TGTGCCAGCGGTACGAGGGGGAGTAATTCACCCCTCCACTTT.